This TCR beta chain comes out of a study of Ad26.COV2.S vaccination and SARS-CoV-2 variants. Some clones are missing from TCRdb's copy, which holds only in-frame ones; the method was immunoSEQ multiplex PCR. The data hold over 400,000 clones, with 89% observed a single time. The sample's treatment: approximately 18 received Ad26.COV2.S at low or high dose, single or two shots; 5 received placebo; per-sample allocation not given. Sampling took place 63 days after the first vaccine or placebo injection. The clonotype comes from a person between 18 and 65 years old who received the Ad26.COV2.S COVID-19 vaccine or a placebo. This specimen consisted of peripheral blood, obtained in a trial of Ad26.COV2.S vaccine versus placebo.

CDR3 residues: CASSLETRQPQHF. CDR3 DNA: TGTGCCAGCAGCTTAGAAACTCGTCAGCCCCAGCATTTT. This chain uses TRBV7-2 with TRBJ1-5; D remains ambiguous. Looked up from germline, CDR1 is SGHTA and CDR2 is FQGNSA. The V and J ends lost 1 base and 6 bases respectively, with 7 bases between them. The CDR3 length is 13 residues.